The present TCR beta chain was sequenced within a study of blood T cells in healthy people across ages. Study-wide findings and caveats: No conclusive comparison of naive versus antigen-experienced cells was possible with unsorted PBMCs. Roughly linear age-related decline in beta diversity appeared, significant by age approximately 40.

Regarding this clonotype: Its target is not known. The junction differs from germline at one of its ends, possibly a read error.

Each sample used at least 6 million PBMCs. Primers used in a second PCR of roughly 6 to 11 cycles were a sample-barcoded 5' primer and a J-beta primer mix. TCRdb recomputed calls from the 5' RACE reads with MiXCR, one row per CDR3 protein. The profile shows under 2,000,000 distinct CDR3 sequences, around half of them singletons. This receptor was identified in a woman in her thirties or forties in good health. The specimen was blood.

The CDR3 region has the DNA TGTGTCAGCAGCCAAATGCCGGGACAGGGTGTTCAGCAAGAGACCCAGTACTTC. Encoded protein: CVSSQMPGQGVQQETQYF. This chain joins TRBV7-6 and TRBJ2-5; 9 positions match TRBD1. The CDR3 is 18 residues long. CDR1 and CDR2 (germline): SGHVS, FNYEAQ.